Reported below is one TCR beta chain. The target of this receptor is not known. No base qualities exist here, and no much larger clone lies one base off it. The donors were healthy, HIV-negative adults with no recently reported acute infections or vaccinations. Only Caucasian adults living in Nashville, Tennessee, USA were represented among the donors. Magnetic negative selection was used to enrich CD4+ T cells, after which naive cells were positively selected on CD45RA and the negative fraction became the memory subset. Blood was obtained by leukapheresis, after which PBMCs were separated by Ficoll-Histopaque density gradient centrifugation and cryopreserved in liquid nitrogen vapor phase. Analytical flow cytometry was used to check the purity and quantity of each magnetically sorted T cell population. Each sorted fraction had its genomic DNA isolated and then quantified by UV absorbance on a Nanodrop 2000c.

Including cysteine and phenylalanine, the CDR3 has 15 amino acids. Only the CDR3 DNA stays, 45 bases, in frame from base 1. In the germline V gene (reference sequence), CDR1 corresponds to LNHDA and CDR2 to SQIVND. V is trimmed back by 4 bases and J by 2 bases, and the junction contains 6 bases that no gene match accounts for. This specimen belongs to a study of shared clonotypes between healthy human individuals (dated by TCRdb to 2019 to 2021). Regarding the research as a whole: A few men and a couple of women, aged 18 to 49 years, made up the cohort. Per donor, leukapheresis produced somewhere between about 0.85 and 8.9 billion PBMCs. The study deeply sequenced blood TCR repertoires of about 5 healthy adults to estimate repertoire size and the extent of clonotype sharing between individuals. To increase sequencing depth and limit assay-specific biases, different laboratories used diverse techniques to prepare libraries and sequence TCR repertoires. Per donor, three plates each were used for CD4 naive and CD4 memory, two for CD8 naive, and one for CD8 memory. Overall study outcomes, separate from this receptor: Compared with non-shared clonotypes, clonotypes shared by all four sorted-subset donors had higher generation probabilities. Pairwise subsampling led to the expectation that sequencing depth would affect the degree of clonotype sharing among donors. The genetic and exposure-history diversity represented was limited by the small number of donors. Rarefaction of sorted-subset datasets indicated incomplete sequencing despite the large sequencing depth. Estimated clonotype richness was generally larger for naive than for memory subsets. Approximately 4.8% of naive CD4, roughly 3.5% of naive CD8, around 2.3% of memory CD4, and about 0.4% of memory CD8 clonotypes were shared across a few donors. Sampling was restricted to blood, and TCR repertoires in tissue are likely to differ from TCR repertoires in blood.

Using the deep immunoSEQ assay, TCR CDR3 regions were amplified from genomic DNA by multiplex PCR. For each cell subset, the extracted genomic DNA was distributed evenly across all wells of several immunoSEQ 96-well plates, and each plate served as one replicate. Each replicate PCR for sorted subsets received around 210 ng genomic DNA, equal to roughly 30,000 T cell genomes. Purified libraries were measured with a Qubit 3.0 fluorometer, size-checked on a Bioanalyzer 2100, and measured again with the KAPA Library Quantification kit. Each immunoSEQ 96-well plate was sequenced on its own single-read 150-cycle Illumina NextSeq 550 flow cell. The original pipeline was this. Because the immunoSEQ output included only junctional sequences and no quality scores, the filtering could not be the same as the filtering used for full-length reads. To assign V/J genes and CDR3, sequences were annotated using PyIR, a Python wrapper for IgBLAST v1.9, with IMGT germline references. Reads with weak V/J assignments (E-value above 1e-6), missing CDR3, stop codons, out-of-frame junctions, or ambiguous translated residues were removed. A V3J clonotype was defined by an identical inferred V gene, J gene, and CDR3 amino acid sequence. Percentage overlap between repertoires was computed as shared unique clonotypes divided by the size of the smaller repertoire. RTK rarefaction, the Chao1 estimator, and Recon v2.1 estimates of unobserved clonotypes were used to assess repertoire richness. Generation probabilities were computed with OLGA for all TCRbeta clonotypes obtained by the gDNA method from several donors. In TCRdb, the immuneACCESS table is reduced to in-frame sequences with V and J assigned. These tables do not hold every clone; where another copy was compared, an unresolved V gene accounts for under half, and the others remain unexplained. D and trimming were read from the DNA, whereas the V and J calls and clone size are those reported in that table. Recorded for this sample are 1.4 million or so clones; just under 99% of them occurred a single time. Of the sample, approximately 0.38% falls within the top ten clones.

Rearrangement joined TRBV19 to TRBJ2-3; a stretch of 7 junction bases matches TRBD2. Sequencing was performed on naive CD4+ T cells sorted from blood. This sample's cell subset or site label indicates: CD45RA+ positively selected. The TCR comes from a man in his thirties or forties in good health. This receptor carries the CDR3 CASSTQAGPTDTQYF. The DNA sequence is given as TGTGCCAGTAGTACGCAAGCGGGGCCCACAGATACGCAGTATTTT.